The rows below give T cell receptor beta chains drawn from one sample of a study of blood T cell repertoires in COVID-19. The method was immunoSEQ multiplex PCR; TCRdb's version includes in-frame clones alone and lacks a portion of them. The sample holds 150,000 to 200,000 clones, around 84% seen once. Sequencing was carried out using PBMCs or T cells enriched from blood (not recorded which). These receptor sequences come from a man aged 40-50 years who had recovered from COVID-19. Both conserved end residues are part of each CDR3. A D gene is named only where the DNA matches it firmly. Not every row has a clone size; where given, it reads once, few, many or a size class.

TRBV12-3/TRBV12-4	-	12	-	TRBJ1-2	CASSFWSVSYTF	TGTGCCAGCAGTTTTTGGAGTGTCAGCTACACCTTC
TRBV11-3	-	14	-	TRBJ2-3	CASSLGGGTDTQYF	TGTGCCAGCAGCTTAGGGGGGGGCACAGATACGCAGTATTTT
TRBV14	-	15	-	TRBJ1-1	CASSHRMEGGPEAFF	TGTGCCAGCAGCCACCGAATGGAGGGTGGCCCTGAAGCTTTCTTT
TRBV27	once	17	-	TRBJ1-1	CASSLYGTKALNTEAFF	TGTGCCAGCAGTTTATACGGGACAAAGGCTTTAAACACTGAAGCTTTCTTT
TRBV5-1	-	14	-	TRBJ2-1	CASSFSPGSNEQFF	TGCGCCAGCAGCTTTAGTCCGGGATCCAATGAGCAGTTCTTC
TRBV6-4	-	18	-	TRBJ2-7	CASIPTHGPGERFYEQYF	TGTGCCAGCATTCCTACTCACGGCCCGGGGGAAAGGTTCTACGAGCAGTACTTC
TRBV6-4	-	15	-	TRBJ2-1	CASSVEAPSYNEQFF	TGTGCCAGCAGTGTGGAGGCTCCATCCTACAATGAGCAGTTCTTC
TRBV7-9	-	14	TRBD1	TRBJ2-1	CASRVEGASNEQFF	TGTGCCAGCAGAGTAGAGGGGGCAAGCAATGAGCAGTTCTTC
TRBV19	-	15	-	TRBJ1-5	CASNPRDSSNQPQHF	TGTGCCAGTAACCCCCGGGACTCTAGCAATCAGCCCCAGCATTTT
TRBV15	once	15	-	TRBJ2-7	CATGADGGTYYEQYF	TGTGCCACCGGGGCTGACGGCGGGACTTACTACGAGCAGTACTTC
TRBV3-1/TRBV3-2	once	17	TRBD1	TRBJ1-2	CASSQRTRDRGMYGYTF	TGTGCCAGCAGCCAAAGGACCCGGGACAGGGGAATGTATGGCTACACCTTC
TRBV18	once	13	TRBD2	TRBJ2-1	CASSPSGDIEQFF	TGTGCCAGCTCACCCAGCGGGGATATTGAGCAGTTCTTC
TRBV27	-	12	-	TRBJ2-2	CASSPNGGELFF	TGTGCCAGCAGCCCTAACGGGGGGGAGCTGTTTTTT
TRBV5-1	-	13	TRBD1	TRBJ1-2	CASSSTGDYGYTF	TGCGCCAGCAGCTCGACAGGGGACTATGGCTACACCTTC
TRBV7-6	few	14	TRBD1	TRBJ1-1	CASSLPWVTGEAFF	TGTGCCAGCAGCTTGCCTTGGGTGACAGGGGAAGCTTTCTTT
TRBV21-1	-	16	-	TRBJ1-2	CASSIRTGPSNYGYTF	TGTGCCAGCAGCATTCGGACAGGGCCCTCTAACTATGGCTACACCTTC
TRBV2	-	16	TRBD1	TRBJ1-2	CASSIFGGQARNGYTF	TGTGCCAGCAGTATTTTCGGGGGACAGGCGAGAAATGGCTACACCTTC
TRBV18	-	12	-	TRBJ1-1	CASSSGEFEAFF	TGTGCCAGCTCATCAGGGGAATTTGAAGCTTTCTTT
TRBV24-1	-	14	TRBD1	TRBJ1-2	CATSDPDRGYGYTF	TGTGCCACCAGTGATCCGGACAGGGGCTATGGCTACACCTTC
TRBV3-1/TRBV3-2	-	17	-	TRBJ1-6	CASSQRPGTRVNSPLHF	TGTGCCAGCAGTCAGAGACCCGGGACAAGGGTAAATTCACCCCTCCACTTT
TRBV4-1	-	15	TRBD2	TRBJ2-3	CASSQTGTSGDTQYF	TGCGCCAGCAGCCAAACCGGGACTAGCGGAGATACGCAGTATTTT
TRBV11-3	-	13	-	TRBJ1-3	CASSSRRGDTIYF	TGTGCCAGCAGCTCTAGGAGGGGCGACACCATATATTTT
TRBV27	-	15	-	TRBJ2-6	CASRNRSSGANVLTF	TGTGCCAGCAGGAACCGGAGCTCTGGGGCCAACGTCCTGACTTTC
TRBV6-5	-	13	TRBD1	TRBJ1-2	CASTRTGSYGYTF	TGTGCCAGCACTAGGACAGGATCTTATGGCTACACCTTC
TRBV11-2	-	11	-	TRBJ1-1	CASSTAGGAFF	TGTGCCAGCAGCACAGCGGGGGGGGCTTTCTTT
TRBV6-5	-	15	-	TRBJ1-2	CASSYSGEGNYGYTF	TGTGCCAGCAGTTACTCCGGGGAGGGAAACTATGGCTACACCTTC
TRBV5-5	-	13	-	TRBJ1-1	CASSLGVNTEAFF	TGTGCCAGCAGCTTGGGAGTAAACACTGAAGCTTTCTTT
TRBV5-4	-	13	-	TRBJ1-2	CASSLDITSGYTF	TGTGCCAGCAGCTTAGACATTACGAGTGGCTACACCTTC
TRBV9	-	17	TRBD1	TRBJ2-6	CASSGQGTQSGANVLTF	TGTGCCAGCAGCGGACAGGGAACTCAGTCTGGGGCCAACGTCCTGACTTTC
TRBV7-9	-	10	-	TRBJ1-3	CASRRNTIYF	TGTGCCAGTAGAAGAAACACCATATATTTT
TRBV5-5	-	15	TRBD2	TRBJ2-3	CASSWGGGISDTQYF	TGTGCCAGCAGCTGGGGCGGGGGAATCTCAGATACGCAGTATTTT
TRBV19	-	13	-	TRBJ1-1	CASSQWGGTEAFF	TGTGCCAGTAGTCAATGGGGGGGGACTGAAGCTTTCTTT
TRBV10-3	few	12	-	TRBJ1-4	CAISDTSEKLFF	TGTGCCATCAGTGATACGAGTGAAAAACTGTTTTTT
TRBV30	-	12	-	TRBJ2-2	CAWSPRAGELFF	TGTGCCTGGAGTCCTCGTGCCGGGGAGCTGTTTTTT
TRBV6-2/TRBV6-3	-	15	-	TRBJ2-1	CASSYSTMRRDEQFF	TGTGCCAGCAGTTACTCGACAATGAGGCGGGATGAGCAGTTCTTC
TRBV6-5	once	14	TRBD1	TRBJ1-2	CASSRQGARYGYTF	TGTGCCAGCAGTCGACAGGGGGCGCGATATGGCTACACCTTC
TRBV19	-	14	-	TRBJ1-1	CASNREVENTEAFF	TGTGCCTCGAACCGCGAGGTCGAGAACACTGAAGCTTTCTTT
TRBV13	-	17	TRBD1	TRBJ1-3	CASRLIRDRESGNTIYF	TGTGCCAGCAGATTAATTAGGGACAGGGAGTCTGGAAACACCATATATTTT
TRBV11-3	many	13	-	TRBJ2-3	CASRPSNTDTQYF	TGTGCCAGCAGGCCGAGCAACACAGATACGCAGTATTTT
TRBV5-1	-	14	-	TRBJ2-1	CASSPGTRVDEQFF	TGCGCCAGCAGTCCCGGAACTAGAGTCGATGAGCAGTTCTTC
TRBV24-1	-	15	TRBD1	TRBJ1-2	CATSDQTTGDYGYTF	TGTGCCACCAGTGATCAAACGACAGGGGACTATGGCTACACCTTC
TRBV4-1	-	18	TRBD2	TRBJ2-5	CASSQDVGLAGGQETQYF	TGCGCCAGCAGCCAAGACGTAGGACTAGCGGGGGGTCAAGAGACCCAGTACTTC
TRBV19	-	14	TRBD2	TRBJ2-1	CASRTSGGADEQFF	TGTGCCAGTCGGACTAGCGGGGGGGCCGATGAGCAGTTCTTC
TRBV6-5	-	13	-	TRBJ1-5	CASRSGVGQPQHF	TGTGCCAGCAGATCAGGGGTGGGTCAGCCCCAGCATTTT
TRBV5-8	once	17	-	TRBJ1-2	CASLNYKAWGPDYGYTF	TGTGCCAGCCTCAATTACAAAGCCTGGGGGCCGGACTATGGCTACACCTTC
TRBV19	-	14	TRBD1	TRBJ1-1	CASSIEGQAGEAFF	TGTGCCAGTAGTATAGAAGGACAGGCCGGTGAAGCTTTCTTT
TRBV6-1	once	13	-	TRBJ1-2	CASSEDSYYGYTF	TGTGCCAGCAGTGAGGACAGTTACTATGGCTACACCTTC
TRBV3-1/TRBV3-2	-	15	-	TRBJ1-6	CASSQEGHYNSPLHF	TGTGCCAGCAGCCAAGAGGGGCACTATAATTCACCCCTCCACTTT
TRBV21-1	-	13	-	TRBJ2-5	CASASDRKETQYF	TGTGCCAGCGCATCGGACAGGAAAGAGACCCAGTACTTC
TRBV21-1	many	20	-	TRBJ2-2	CASTSSPLGLAGPYTGELFF	TGTGCCAGCACCTCATCCCCGCTTGGACTAGCGGGACCTTACACCGGGGAGCTGTTTTTT
TRBV30	-	13	-	TRBJ2-7	CAWSVHASYEQYF	TGTGCCTGGAGTGTACACGCATCCTACGAGCAGTACTTC
TRBV3-1/TRBV3-2	-	12	-	TRBJ1-2	CASSPSNYGYTF	TGTGCCAGCAGCCCCTCGAACTATGGCTACACCTTC
TRBV5-6	-	14	-	TRBJ1-5	CASSLGHSNQPQHF	TGTGCCAGCAGCTTGGGGCATAGCAATCAGCCCCAGCATTTT
TRBV24-1	-	13	TRBD1	TRBJ1-2	CATSEGGDYGYTF	TGTGCCACCAGTGAAGGGGGCGACTATGGCTACACCTTC
TRBV6-5	-	14	TRBD1	TRBJ1-1	CASSYSTGSTEAFF	TGTGCCAGCAGTTACTCGACAGGGTCCACTGAAGCTTTCTTT
TRBV3-1/TRBV3-2	-	13	-	TRBJ2-5	CASSQGGLETQYF	TGTGCCAGCAGCCAAGGCGGGTTAGAGACCCAGTACTTC
TRBV10-3	-	14	-	TRBJ1-4	CATRGGAISEKLFF	TGTGCCACCCGGGGGGGGGCGATAAGTGAAAAACTGTTTTTT
TRBV10-3	-	16	-	TRBJ1-5	CAISEGGSFGNQPQHF	TGTGCCATCAGTGAGGGGGGGTCGTTCGGCAATCAGCCCCAGCATTTT
TRBV2	-	13	TRBD1	TRBJ1-5	CASRTGGAQPQHF	TGTGCCAGCAGGACAGGGGGCGCGCAGCCCCAGCATTTT
TRBV5-4	-	13	-	TRBJ1-1	CASRSAGVTEAFF	TGTGCCAGCAGGTCGGCAGGGGTAACTGAAGCTTTCTTT